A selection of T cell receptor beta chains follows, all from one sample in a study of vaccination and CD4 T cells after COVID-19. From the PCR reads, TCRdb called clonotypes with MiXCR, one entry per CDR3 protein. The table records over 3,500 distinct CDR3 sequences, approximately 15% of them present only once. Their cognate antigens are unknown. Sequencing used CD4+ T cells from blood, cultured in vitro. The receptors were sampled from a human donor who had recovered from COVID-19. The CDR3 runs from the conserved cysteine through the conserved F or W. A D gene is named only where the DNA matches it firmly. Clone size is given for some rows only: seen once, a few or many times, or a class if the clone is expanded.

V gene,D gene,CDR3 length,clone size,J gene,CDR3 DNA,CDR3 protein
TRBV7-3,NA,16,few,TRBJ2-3,TGTGCCAGCAGTCCCGGGGCCCAAAGTAGCACAGATACGCAGTATTTT,CASSPGAQSSTDTQYF
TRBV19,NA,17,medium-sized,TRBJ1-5,TGTGCCAGTACCCTTGGGGTTTACGCTTCAAGCAATCAGCCCCAGCATTTT,CASTLGVYASSNQPQHF
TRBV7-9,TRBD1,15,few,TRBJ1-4,TGTGCCAGCAGCCAAGACAGGGGTTCTAATGAAAAACTGTTTTTT,CASSQDRGSNEKLFF
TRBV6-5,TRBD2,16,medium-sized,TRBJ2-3,TGTGCCAGCAGTTACCCCGGGGTAGCGGGGACTGGTACGCAGTATTTT,CASSYPGVAGTGTQYF
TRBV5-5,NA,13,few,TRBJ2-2,TGTGCCAGCAGCTTAACGGTGGGCGGGGAGCTGTTTTTT,CASSLTVGGELFF
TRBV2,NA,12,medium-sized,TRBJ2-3,TGTGCCAGCAATGTGGGCACAGATACGCAGTATTTT,CASNVGTDTQYF
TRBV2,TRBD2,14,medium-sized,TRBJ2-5,TGTGCCAGCAGGTGGGAACCCGGGAGGGAGACCCAGTACTTC,CASRWEPGRETQYF
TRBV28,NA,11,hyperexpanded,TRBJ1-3,TGTGCCAGCGGGGAGGGAAACACCATATATTTT,CASGEGNTIYF
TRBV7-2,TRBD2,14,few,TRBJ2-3,TGTGCCAGCAGCACTAAAGCGGGGGTAGATACGCAGTATTTT,CASSTKAGVDTQYF
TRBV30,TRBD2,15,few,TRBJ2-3,TGTGCCTGGAGTGCCCTTAGCGGGGGTACAGATACGCAGTATTTT,CAWSALSGGTDTQYF
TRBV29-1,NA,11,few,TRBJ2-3,TGCAGCGGAGGCCCCCATCATACGCAGTATTTT,CSGGPHHTQYF
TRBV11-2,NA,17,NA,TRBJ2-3,TGTGCCAGCAGCTTTGCCGGGGGCGGCGGGTATACTAATACGCAGTATTTT,CASSFAGGGGYTNTQYF
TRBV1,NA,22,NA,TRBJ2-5,TGCACCAGCAGCCAAGATCTCATCGGGCTAGCGGGGATTAACAACCGCCAAGAGACCCAGTACTTC,CTSSQDLIGLAGINNRQETQYF
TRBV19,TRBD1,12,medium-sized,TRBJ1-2,TGTGCCAGCGGACAGGTGAACTATGGCTACACCTTC,CASGQVNYGYTF
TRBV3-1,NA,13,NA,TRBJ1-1,TGTGCCAGCAGCCGCACATGGGGCACTGAAGCTTTCTTT,CASSRTWGTEAFF
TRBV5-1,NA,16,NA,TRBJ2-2,TGCGCCAGCAGCTCCTCCGGGGCCTGGGGCACCGGGGAGCTGTTTTTT,CASSSSGAWGTGELFF
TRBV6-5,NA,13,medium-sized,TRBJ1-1,TGTGCCAGCAGTTATCACACAGGGATAGAAGCTTTCTTT,CASSYHTGIEAFF
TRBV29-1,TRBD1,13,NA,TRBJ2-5,TGCAGCGTCCCAAGGGACAGGCAAGAGACCCAGTACTTC,CSVPRDRQETQYF
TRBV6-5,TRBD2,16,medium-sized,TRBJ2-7,TGTGCCAGCAGTTCATTCGGGACTAGCGGCTCCTACGAGCAGTACTTC,CASSSFGTSGSYEQYF
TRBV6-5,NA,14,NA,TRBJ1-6,TGTGCCAGCAGTTACGCGGAGGCCAATTCACCCCTCCACTTT,CASSYAEANSPLHF
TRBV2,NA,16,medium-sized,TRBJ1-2,TGTGCCAGCAGTGATGACGGTCGAGGGAGGGAGTATGGCTACACCTTC,CASSDDGRGREYGYTF
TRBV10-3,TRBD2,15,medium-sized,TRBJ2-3,TGTGCCATCAGTTCTCGGACTAGCAGCACAGATACGCAGTATTTT,CAISSRTSSTDTQYF
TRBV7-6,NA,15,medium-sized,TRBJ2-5,TGTGCCAGCAGCTTAGGAGGTGCTAGCGCTGAGACCCAGTACTTC,CASSLGGASAETQYF
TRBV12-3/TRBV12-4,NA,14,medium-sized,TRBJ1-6,TGTGCCAGCAGTTTGACGAGGGATAATTCACCCCTCCACTTT,CASSLTRDNSPLHF
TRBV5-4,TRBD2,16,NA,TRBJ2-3,TGTGCCAGCAGCCGTCCGGGACTAGAGGGCACAGATACGCAGTATTTT,CASSRPGLEGTDTQYF
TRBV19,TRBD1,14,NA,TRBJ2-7,TGTGCCAGTAGTATAGAGGACAGGGGCCACGAGCAGTACTTC,CASSIEDRGHEQYF
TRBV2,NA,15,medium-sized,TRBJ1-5,TGTGCCAGCAGTAAGCAGGGATGGGGCAATCAGCCCCAGCATTTT,CASSKQGWGNQPQHF
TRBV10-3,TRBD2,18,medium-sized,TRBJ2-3,TGTGCCATCAATACGGGACTAGCGGGGGGGCCCCGCACAGATACGCAGTATTTT,CAINTGLAGGPRTDTQYF
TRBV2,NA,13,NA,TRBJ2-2,TGTGCCAGCAGCGGGCAGGTCTCCGGGGAGCTGTTTTTT,CASSGQVSGELFF
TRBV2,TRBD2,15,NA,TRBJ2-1,TGTGCCAGCAGTGTTCGACTAGCGGGGGGGCGTGAGCAGTTCTTC,CASSVRLAGGREQFF
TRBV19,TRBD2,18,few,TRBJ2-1,TGTGCCAGTATGACACCGGGACTAGGGCCCCAATCCTACAATGAGCAGTTCTTC,CASMTPGLGPQSYNEQFF
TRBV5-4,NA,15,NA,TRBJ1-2,TGTGCCAGCAGCTTGGAGCGGCGGGGCAACTATGGCTACACCTTC,CASSLERRGNYGYTF
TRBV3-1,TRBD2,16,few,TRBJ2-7,TGTGCCAGCAGCCAAGAGGAGGCGGGGGGGGTCGACGAGCAGTACTTC,CASSQEEAGGVDEQYF
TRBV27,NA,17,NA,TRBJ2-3,TGTGCCAGCAGTTTTGTGAGGGTCAGAACTAGCACAGATACGCAGTATTTT,CASSFVRVRTSTDTQYF
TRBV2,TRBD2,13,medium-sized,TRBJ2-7,TGTGCCAGCAGGGGACTAGCTTCCTACGAGCAGTACTTC,CASRGLASYEQYF
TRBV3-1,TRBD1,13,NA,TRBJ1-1,TGTGCCAGCTGCCACCTGGACAGGGCTGAAGCTTTCTTT,CASCHLDRAEAFF
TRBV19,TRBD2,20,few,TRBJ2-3,TGTGCCAGTAGTCCCGGCGCGGGGGGCAGAGGAGTGTGGGGCACAGATACGCAGTATTTT,CASSPGAGGRGVWGTDTQYF
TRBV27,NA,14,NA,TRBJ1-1,TGTGCCAGCAGTTTAGGCAACGTGAACACTGAAGCTTTCTTT,CASSLGNVNTEAFF
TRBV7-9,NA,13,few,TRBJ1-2,TGTGCCAGCAAAGGGGACACAAACTATGGCTACACCTTC,CASKGDTNYGYTF
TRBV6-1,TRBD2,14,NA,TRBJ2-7,TGTGCCAGCAGTATCGTGGCGGGGGGCTACGAGCAGTACTTC,CASSIVAGGYEQYF
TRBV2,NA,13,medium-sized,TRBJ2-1,TGTGCCAGCAAGGGAAGAATCTACAATGAGCAGTTCTTC,CASKGRIYNEQFF
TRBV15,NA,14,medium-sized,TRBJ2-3,TGTGCCACCAGCAACGGGGGAGGTGGAGATACGCAGTATTTT,CATSNGGGGDTQYF
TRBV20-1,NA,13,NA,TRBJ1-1,TGCAGTGCTAGAGAACAGCTAAACACTGAAGCTTTCTTT,CSAREQLNTEAFF
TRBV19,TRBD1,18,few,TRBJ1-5,TGTGCCAGTAGTTCCCCTTTACAGGGGGCGTGGAGCAATCAGCCCCAGCATTTT,CASSSPLQGAWSNQPQHF
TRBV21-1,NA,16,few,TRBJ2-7,TGTGCCTCTCTCGGGACAGGGGACCCTCCTATCTACGGCGAGTACTTC,CASLGTGDPPIYGEYF
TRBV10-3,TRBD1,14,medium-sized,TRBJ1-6,TGTGCCATCAGTGTGACAGGGGACGGCTCACCCCTCCACTTT,CAISVTGDGSPLHF
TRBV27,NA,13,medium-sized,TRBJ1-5,TGTGCCAGCAGTTACAGTTTCAATCAGCCCCAGCATTTT,CASSYSFNQPQHF
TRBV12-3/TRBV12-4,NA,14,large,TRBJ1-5,TGTGCCAGCAGTTTACAGGTCAGCAATCAGCCCCAGCATTTT,CASSLQVSNQPQHF
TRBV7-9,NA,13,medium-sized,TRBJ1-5,TGTGCCAGCAGTCCGACAGTCTCCGGGCCCCAGCATTTT,CASSPTVSGPQHF
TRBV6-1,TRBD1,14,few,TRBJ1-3,TGTGCCAGCAGATCGGGACAGACTGGAAACACCATATATTTT,CASRSGQTGNTIYF
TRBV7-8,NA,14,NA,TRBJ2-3,TGTGCCAGCAGCGTCCGTTGGTCTGGGGATACGCAGTATTTT,CASSVRWSGDTQYF
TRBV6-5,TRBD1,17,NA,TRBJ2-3,TGTGCCAGCAGTTATAGACCGCAGGGGGCGCTACGCGATACGCAGTATTTT,CASSYRPQGALRDTQYF
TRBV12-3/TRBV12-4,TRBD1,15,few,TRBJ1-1,TGTGCCAGCAGCCTTACACCGGGACAGGGGATCGGAGCTTTCTTT,CASSLTPGQGIGAFF
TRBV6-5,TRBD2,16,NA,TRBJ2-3,TGTGCCAGCAGTTATTTAGCGGGGGGTGGGACAGATACGCAGTATTTT,CASSYLAGGGTDTQYF
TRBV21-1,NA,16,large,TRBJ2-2,TGTGCCAGCAGCAAATCACTAGCGGGGTACACCGGGGAGCTGTTTTTT,CASSKSLAGYTGELFF
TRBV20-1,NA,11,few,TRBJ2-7,TGCAGTGCCGCCAGGGTGGACGAGCAGTACTTC,CSAARVDEQYF
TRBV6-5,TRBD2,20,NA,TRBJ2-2,TGTGCCAGCAGTTACTCTCCGGGACTAGCGGGGGGGCCGGGCACCGGGGAGCTGTTTTTT,CASSYSPGLAGGPGTGELFF
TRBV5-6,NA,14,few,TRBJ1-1,TGTGCCAGCAGCTCTGGGCTTAAAAACACTGAAGCTTTCTTT,CASSSGLKNTEAFF
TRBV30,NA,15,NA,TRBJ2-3,TGTGCCTGGAGTGTTTATTCAACGAGCACAGATACGCAGTATTTT,CAWSVYSTSTDTQYF